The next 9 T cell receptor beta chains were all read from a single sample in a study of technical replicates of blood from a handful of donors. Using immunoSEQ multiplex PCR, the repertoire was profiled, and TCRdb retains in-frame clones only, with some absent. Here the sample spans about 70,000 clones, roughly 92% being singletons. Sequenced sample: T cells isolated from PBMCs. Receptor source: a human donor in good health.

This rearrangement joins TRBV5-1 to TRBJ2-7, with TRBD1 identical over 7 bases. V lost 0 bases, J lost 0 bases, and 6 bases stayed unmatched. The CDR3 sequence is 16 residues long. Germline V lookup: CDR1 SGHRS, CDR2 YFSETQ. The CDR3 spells CASSLALGTDSYEQYF. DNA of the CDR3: TGCGCCAGCAGCTTGGCCTTAGGGACAGACTCCTACGAGCAGTACTTC.

The CDR3 loop is CASSERRLAAWNEQFF. The CDR3 nucleotides read TGTGCCAGCAGTGAAAGGAGATTAGCAGCTTGGAATGAGCAGTTCTTC. The chain recombines TRBV2 with TRBJ2-1; unclear D gene. The V gene's germline CDR1 is SNHLY and CDR2 FYNNEI. V was trimmed by 2 bases and J by 7 bases, leaving 18 bases between them. There are 16 residues in the CDR3.

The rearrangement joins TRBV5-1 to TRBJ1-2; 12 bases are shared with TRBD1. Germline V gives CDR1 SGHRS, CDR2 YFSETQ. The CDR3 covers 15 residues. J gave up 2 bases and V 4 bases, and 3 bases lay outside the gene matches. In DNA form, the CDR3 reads TGCGCCAGCAGCCGGGGGACAGGGGGCAACTATGGCTACACCTTC. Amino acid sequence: CASSRGTGGNYGYTF.

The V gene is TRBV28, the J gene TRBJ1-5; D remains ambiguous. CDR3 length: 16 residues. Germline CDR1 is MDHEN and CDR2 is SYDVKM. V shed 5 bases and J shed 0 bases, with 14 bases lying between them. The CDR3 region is CASSPRHLYSNQPQHF. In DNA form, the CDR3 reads TGTGCCAGCAGTCCCCGACACCTCTATAGCAATCAGCCCCAGCATTTT. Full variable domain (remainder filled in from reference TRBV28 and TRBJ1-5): DVKVTQSSRYLVKRTGEKVFLECVQDMDHENMFWYRQDPGLGLRLIYFSYDVKMKEKGDIPEGYSVSREKKERFSLILESASTNQTSMYLCASSPRHLYSNQPQHFGDGTRLSIL.

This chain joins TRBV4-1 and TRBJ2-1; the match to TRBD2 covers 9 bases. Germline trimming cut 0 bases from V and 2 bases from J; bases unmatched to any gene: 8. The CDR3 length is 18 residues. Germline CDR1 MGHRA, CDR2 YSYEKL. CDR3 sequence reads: CASSQEVSGRFPYNEQFF. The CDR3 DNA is TGCGCCAGCAGCCAAGAGGTTAGCGGGAGATTTCCCTACAATGAGCAGTTCTTC.

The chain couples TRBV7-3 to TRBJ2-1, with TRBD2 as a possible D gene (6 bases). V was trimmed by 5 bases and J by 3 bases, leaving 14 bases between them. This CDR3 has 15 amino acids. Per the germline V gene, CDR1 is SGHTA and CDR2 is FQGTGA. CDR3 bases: TGTGCCAGCAGCCCTTTAGCGGACAACTACAATGAGCAGTTCTTC. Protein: CASSPLADNYNEQFF. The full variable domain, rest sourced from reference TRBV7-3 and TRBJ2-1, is GAGVSQTPSNKVTEKGKYVELRCDPISGHTALYWYRQSLGQGPEFLIYFQGTGAADDSGLPNDRFFAVRPEGSVSTLKIQRTERGDSAVYLCASSPLADNYNEQFFGPGTRLTVL.

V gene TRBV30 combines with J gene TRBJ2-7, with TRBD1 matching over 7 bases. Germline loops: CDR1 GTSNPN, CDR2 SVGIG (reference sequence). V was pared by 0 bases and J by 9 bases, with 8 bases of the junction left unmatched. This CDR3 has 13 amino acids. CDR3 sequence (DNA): TGTGCCTGGAGTGTTCAAGTAACAGGGGCGCAGTACTTC. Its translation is CAWSVQVTGAQYF.

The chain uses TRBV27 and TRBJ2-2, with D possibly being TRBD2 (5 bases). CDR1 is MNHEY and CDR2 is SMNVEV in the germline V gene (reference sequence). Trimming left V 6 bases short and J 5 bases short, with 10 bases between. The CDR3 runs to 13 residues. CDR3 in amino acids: CASSIPGTGELFF. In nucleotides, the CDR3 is TGTGCCAGCAGCATACCGGGAACCGGGGAGCTGTTTTTT.

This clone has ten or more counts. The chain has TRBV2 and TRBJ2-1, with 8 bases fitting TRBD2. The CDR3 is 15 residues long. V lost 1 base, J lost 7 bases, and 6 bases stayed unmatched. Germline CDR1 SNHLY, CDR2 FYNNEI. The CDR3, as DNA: TGTGCCAGCAGTGAAGGCGGGAGGCCGGGGAATGAGCAGTTCTTC. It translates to CASSEGGRPGNEQFF. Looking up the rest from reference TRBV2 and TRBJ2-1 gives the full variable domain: EPEVTQTPSHQVTQMGQEVILRCVPISNHLYFYWYRQILGQKVEFLVSFYNNEISEKSEIFDDQFSVERPDGSNFTLKIRSTKLEDSAMYFCASSEGGRPGNEQFFGPGTRLTVL.